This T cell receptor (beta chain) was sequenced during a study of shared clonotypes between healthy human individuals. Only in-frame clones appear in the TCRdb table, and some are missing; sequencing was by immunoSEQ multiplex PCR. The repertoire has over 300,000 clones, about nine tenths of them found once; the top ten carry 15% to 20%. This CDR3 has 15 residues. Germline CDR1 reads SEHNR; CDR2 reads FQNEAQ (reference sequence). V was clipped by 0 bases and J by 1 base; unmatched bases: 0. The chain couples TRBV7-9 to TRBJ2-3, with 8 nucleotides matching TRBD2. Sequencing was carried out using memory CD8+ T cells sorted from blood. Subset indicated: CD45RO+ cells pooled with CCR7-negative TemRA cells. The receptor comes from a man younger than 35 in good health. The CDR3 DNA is TGTGCCAGCAGCTTAGCTAGCGGGGGCACAGATACGCAGTATTTT. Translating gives CASSLASGGTDTQYF.